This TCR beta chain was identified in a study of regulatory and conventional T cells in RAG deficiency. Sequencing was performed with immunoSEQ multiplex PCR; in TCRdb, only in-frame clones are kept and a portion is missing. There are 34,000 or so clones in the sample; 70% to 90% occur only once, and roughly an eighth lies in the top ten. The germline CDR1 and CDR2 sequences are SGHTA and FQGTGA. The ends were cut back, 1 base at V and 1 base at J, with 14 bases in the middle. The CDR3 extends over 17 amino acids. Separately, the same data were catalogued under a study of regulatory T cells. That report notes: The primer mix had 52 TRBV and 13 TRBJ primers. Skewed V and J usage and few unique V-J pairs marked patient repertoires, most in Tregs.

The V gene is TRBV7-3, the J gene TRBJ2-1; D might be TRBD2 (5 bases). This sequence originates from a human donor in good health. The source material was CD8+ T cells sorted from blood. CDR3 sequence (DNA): TGTGCCAGCAGCTTAAAGGGTAGCGTTCGGTCCTACAATGAGCAGTTCTTC. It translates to CASSLKGSVRSYNEQFF.